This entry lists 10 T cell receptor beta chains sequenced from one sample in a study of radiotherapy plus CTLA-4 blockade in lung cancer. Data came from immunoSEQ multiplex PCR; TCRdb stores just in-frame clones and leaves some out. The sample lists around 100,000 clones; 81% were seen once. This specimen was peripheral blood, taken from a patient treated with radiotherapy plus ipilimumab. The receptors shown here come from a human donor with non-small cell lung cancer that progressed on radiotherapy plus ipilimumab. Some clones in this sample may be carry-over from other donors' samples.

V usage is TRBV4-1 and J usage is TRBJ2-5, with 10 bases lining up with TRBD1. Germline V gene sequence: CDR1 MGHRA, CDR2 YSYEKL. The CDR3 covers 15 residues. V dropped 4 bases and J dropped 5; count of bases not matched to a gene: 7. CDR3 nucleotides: TGCGCCAGCAGCCGCGGACAGGGGGATCGGGAGACCCAGTACTTC. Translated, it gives CASSRGQGDRETQYF.

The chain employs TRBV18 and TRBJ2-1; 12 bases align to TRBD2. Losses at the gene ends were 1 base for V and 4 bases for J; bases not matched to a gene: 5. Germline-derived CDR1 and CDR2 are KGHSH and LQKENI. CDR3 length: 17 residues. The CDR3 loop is CASSPQLTSGGYNEQFF. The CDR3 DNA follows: TGTGCCAGCTCACCACAATTGACTAGCGGGGGATACAATGAGCAGTTCTTC.

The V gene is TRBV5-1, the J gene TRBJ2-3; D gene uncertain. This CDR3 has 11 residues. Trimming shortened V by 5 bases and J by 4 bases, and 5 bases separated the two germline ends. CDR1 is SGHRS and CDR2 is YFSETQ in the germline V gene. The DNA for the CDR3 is TGCGCCAGCAGGCTTTCAGATACGCAGTATTTT. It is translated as CASRLSDTQYF.

The CDR3 DNA reads as TGTGCCAGCAGTGACGGACAGGGTGGCGAGCAGTACTTC. Encoded protein: CASSDGQGGEQYF. V gene TRBV6-4 combines with J gene TRBJ2-7, with 8 bases fitting TRBD1. Germline V gene sequence: CDR1 MRHNA, CDR2 SNTAGT. There are 13 residues in the CDR3. V dropped 2 bases and J dropped 6; count of bases not matched to a gene: 3.

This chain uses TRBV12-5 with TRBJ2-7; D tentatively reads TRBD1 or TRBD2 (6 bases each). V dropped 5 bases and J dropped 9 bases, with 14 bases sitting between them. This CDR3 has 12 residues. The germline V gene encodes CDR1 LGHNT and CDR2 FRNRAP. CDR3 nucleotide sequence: TGTGCTAGTGGTCCTGCAGGAGGGGGGCAGTACTTC. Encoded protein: CASGPAGGGQYF.

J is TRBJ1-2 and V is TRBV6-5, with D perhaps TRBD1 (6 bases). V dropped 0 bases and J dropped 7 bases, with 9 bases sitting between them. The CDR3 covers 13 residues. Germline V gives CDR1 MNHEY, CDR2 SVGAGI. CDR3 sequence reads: CASSYSGRGGYTF. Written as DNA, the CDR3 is TGTGCCAGCAGTTACTCCGGCAGGGGTGGCTACACCTTC.

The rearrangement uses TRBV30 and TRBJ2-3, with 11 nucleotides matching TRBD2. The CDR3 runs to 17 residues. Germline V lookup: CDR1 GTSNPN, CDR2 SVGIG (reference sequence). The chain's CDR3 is CAPRRPSGGPSTDTQYF. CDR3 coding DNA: TGTGCTCCTAGGAGGCCTAGCGGGGGGCCCAGCACAGATACGCAGTATTTT.

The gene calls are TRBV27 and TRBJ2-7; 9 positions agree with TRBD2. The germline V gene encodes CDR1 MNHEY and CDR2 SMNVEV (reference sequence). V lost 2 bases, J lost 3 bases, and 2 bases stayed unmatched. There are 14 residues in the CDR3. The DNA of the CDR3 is TGTGCCAGCAGTTTAGTGCGGGGGGGCTACGAGCAGTACTTC. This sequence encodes CASSLVRGGYEQYF.

The CDR3 here is CASSFGVMGMNTEAFF. The CDR3 region has the DNA TGCGCCAGCAGCTTTGGGGTAATGGGCATGAACACTGAAGCTTTCTTT. The chain uses TRBV5-1 and TRBJ1-1; D gene unclear. V lost 2 bases, J lost 0 bases, and 14 bases lay in between. The germline V gene has CDR1 SGHRS and CDR2 YFSETQ. CDR3 length: 16 amino acids.

The CDR3 region is CASKNRGYEQYF. Written as DNA, the CDR3 is TGTGCCAGTAAGAACAGAGGCTACGAGCAGTACTTC. The J gene is TRBJ2-7, the V gene TRBV19; D is unclear. Trimming cost V 7 bases and J 3 bases, with 10 bases left between them. Germline V gene sequence: CDR1 LNHDA, CDR2 SQIVND (reference sequence). The CDR3 is 12 residues long.